This T cell receptor (beta chain) is from a study of post-analysis software for immune sequencing data. Study conclusions and caveats: Those with multiple sclerosis, the patient group, showed significantly lower normalized Chao1 diversity than controls. Clustering by F measure revealed strong co-clustering among samples prepared together in one batch.

Prepared TCR beta cDNA libraries contained unique molecular identifiers. TCRdb reprocessed the PCR reads with MiXCR, giving one entry per CDR3 protein. Seen here are about 540,000 distinct CDR3 sequences, around a third observed once, and the top ten hold less than 6%. This clonotype was detected only a few times. Its antigen is currently unknown. The sample consisted of blood. The receptor comes from a girl under 18 with multiple sclerosis.

CDR3 amino acids: CASSEDRGGQPQHF. The DNA for the CDR3 is TGTGCCAGCAGTGAAGATAGGGGGGGTCAGCCCCAGCATTTT. This chain connects TRBV2 to TRBJ1-5, with D possibly TRBD1 on 6 matching bases. Per the germline V gene, CDR1 is SNHLY and CDR2 is FYNNEI. The CDR3 consists of 14 residues. The V end was cut by 1 base, the J end by 6 bases, with 10 bases between.